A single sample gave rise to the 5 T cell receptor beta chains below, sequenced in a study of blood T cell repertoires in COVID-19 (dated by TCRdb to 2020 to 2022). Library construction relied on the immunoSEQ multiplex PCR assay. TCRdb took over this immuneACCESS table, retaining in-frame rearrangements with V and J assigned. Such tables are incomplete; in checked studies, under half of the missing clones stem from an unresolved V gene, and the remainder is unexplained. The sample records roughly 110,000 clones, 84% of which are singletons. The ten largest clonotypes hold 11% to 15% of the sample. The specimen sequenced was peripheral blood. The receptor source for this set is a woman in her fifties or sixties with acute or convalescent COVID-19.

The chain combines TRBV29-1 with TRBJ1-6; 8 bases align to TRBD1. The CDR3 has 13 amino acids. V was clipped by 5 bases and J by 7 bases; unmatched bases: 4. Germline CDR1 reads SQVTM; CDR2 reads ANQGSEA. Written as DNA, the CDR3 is TGCAGCGTTAAACAGGGGGAGAATTCACCCCTCCACTTT. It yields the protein CSVKQGENSPLHF.

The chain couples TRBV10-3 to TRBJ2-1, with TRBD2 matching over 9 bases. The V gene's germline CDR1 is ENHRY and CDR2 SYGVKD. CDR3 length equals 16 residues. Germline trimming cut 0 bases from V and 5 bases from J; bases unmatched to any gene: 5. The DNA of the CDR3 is TGTGCCATCAGTGAGTCTACGCTAGCGGGAAACAATGAGCAGTTCTTC. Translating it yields CAISESTLAGNNEQFF.

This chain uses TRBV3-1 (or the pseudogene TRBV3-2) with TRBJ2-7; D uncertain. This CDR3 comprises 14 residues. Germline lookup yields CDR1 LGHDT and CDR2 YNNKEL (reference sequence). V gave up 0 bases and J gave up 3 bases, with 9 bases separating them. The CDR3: CASSQEAGIYEQYF. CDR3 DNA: TGTGCCAGCAGCCAAGAGGCAGGAATCTACGAGCAGTACTTC.

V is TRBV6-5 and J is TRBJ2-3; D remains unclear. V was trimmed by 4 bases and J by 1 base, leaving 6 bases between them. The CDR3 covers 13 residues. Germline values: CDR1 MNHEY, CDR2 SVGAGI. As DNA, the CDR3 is TGTGCCAGCAGTTTCCCGGGCACAGATACGCAGTATTTT. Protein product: CASSFPGTDTQYF.

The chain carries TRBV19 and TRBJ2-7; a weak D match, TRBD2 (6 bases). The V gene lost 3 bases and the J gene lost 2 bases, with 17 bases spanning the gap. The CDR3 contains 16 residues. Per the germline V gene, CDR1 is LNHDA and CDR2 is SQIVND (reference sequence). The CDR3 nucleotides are TGTGCCAGTAGTATGTCGTCCGGGACGGGGGCCTACGAGCAGTACTTC. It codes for CASSMSSGTGAYEQYF.